The T cell receptor beta chain under discussion was sequenced for a study of blood T cell repertoires in COVID-19. The wider study: Samples came from the United States, Italy and Spain, spanning acute and convalescent COVID-19. In each case, the material was cDNA or gDNA derived from T cells, B-cell-depleted T cells, or PBMCs.

Per germline, CDR1 LNHDA and CDR2 SQIVND (reference sequence). This CDR3 region has 13 residues. Trimming took off 4 bases at V and 4 bases at J, with 8 bases between the two ends. Generated by immunoSEQ multiplex PCR, the TCRdb table keeps only in-frame clones and is missing some. The data hold 230,000 or so clones, with more than 70% observed a single time. In assigning cohorts, the study relied on participant-reported clinical history. The sequenced sample consisted of PBMCs or T cells enriched from blood (not recorded which). The sequence derives from a woman aged 40 to 50 with acute COVID-19. V and J are TRBV19 and TRBJ1-5; D ambiguous. The CDR3 coding sequence is TGTGCCAGTAGTACAGGCTTTAATCAGCCCCAGCATTTT. Protein sequence: CASSTGFNQPQHF. Complete variable domain (other parts from reference TRBV19 and TRBJ1-5): DGGITQSPKYLFRKEGQNVTLSCEQNLNHDAMYWYRQDPGQGLRLIYYSQIVNDFQKGDIAEGYSVSREKKESFPLTVTSAQKNPTAFYLCASSTGFNQPQHFGDGTRLSIL.